This TCR beta chain was observed in a study of CD8 T cells in ankylosing spondylitis. General study points: Matched ankylosing spondylitis synovial fluid reportedly contained a significantly enriched population of disease-linked clones.

In regard to this clonotype: Its antigen is still unknown.

Germline lookup yields CDR1 DFQATT and CDR2 SNEGSKA (reference sequence). V dropped 4 bases and J dropped 9; count of bases not matched to a gene: 7. The CDR3 has 14 residues. TCRdb analysed the 5' RACE reads with MiXCR anew, one entry per CDR3 protein. The top ten hold more than 3% of the sample, which has 100,000 to 150,000 distinct CDR3 sequences, approximately 9.9% seen once. The TCR originated in a male donor with ankylosing spondylitis or in good health (not recorded which). This chain uses TRBV20-1 with TRBJ2-1, with 12 positions matching TRBD1. Input material: blood, either unsorted or a sorted T cell fraction (not recorded which). In DNA form, the CDR3 reads TGCAGTGCTAAGCCGGGACAGGGGGCCGGTGAGCAGTTCTTC. It specifies CSAKPGQGAGEQFF.